The subject of this entry is one TCR beta chain. These data belong to a study of technical replicates of blood from several donors. This table comes from immunoSEQ multiplex PCR, and its TCRdb copy is limited to in-frame clones, with some not included. The sample carries tens of thousands of clones, roughly nine tenths recorded once. Sequencing was done on a sample of T cells isolated from PBMCs. This TCR was recovered from a human donor in good health.

In DNA form, the CDR3 reads TGCAGTGCTAGAGATCAGGGGGAGCAGTTCTTC. Amino acids: CSARDQGEQFF. The chain joins TRBV20-1 to TRBJ2-1, with D possibly TRBD1 on 6 matching bases. The CDR3 covers 11 residues. Germline V gene data show CDR1 as DFQATT and CDR2 as SNEGSKA (reference sequence). V was trimmed by 0 bases and J by 10 bases, leaving 7 bases between them.